The rows below give T cell receptor beta chains drawn from one sample of a study of T cells after yellow fever vaccination. TCRdb re-analysed the 5' RACE reads in MiXCR, keeping a single row per CDR3 protein. The repertoire includes some 120,000 distinct CDR3 sequences, around 8.6% of them detected once, and roughly 25% sits in the top ten. This specimen consisted of CD8+ T cells sorted from PBMCs, obtained 45 days after the yellow fever booster vaccination. The receptors were sampled from a man younger than 40 who received the YFV17D yellow fever vaccine. CDR3s include the opening cysteine and the closing phenylalanine or tryptophan. A D gene is named only where the DNA matches it firmly. The size entry is marked missing in some rows and otherwise reads once, few, many or a size class.

J gene	V gene	D gene	clone size	CDR3 DNA	CDR3 protein
TRBJ2-1	TRBV25-1	-	many	TGTGCCAGCGCTACTAATGAGCAGTTCTTC	CASATNEQFF
TRBJ2-1	TRBV7-2	-	few	TGTGCCAGCAGCTCGGGGGTCTCCTACAATGAGCAGTTCTTC	CASSSGVSYNEQFF
TRBJ2-1	TRBV4-3	-	many	TGCGCCAGCAGCCAAGTCTGGATTAGCGGCATCTACAATGAGCAGTTCTTC	CASSQVWISGIYNEQFF
TRBJ2-7	TRBV28	TRBD1	many	TGTGCCAGCAGTTCCCCCCGGGACAGGGGGTCCTACGAGCAGTACTTC	CASSSPRDRGSYEQYF
TRBJ2-7	TRBV7-2	-	-	TGTGCCAGCAGCGAAACAGGGAACCTCCAGCAGTACTTC	CASSETGNLQQYF
TRBJ2-5	TRBV6-2/TRBV6-3	TRBD2	many	TGTGCCAGCAGCGCAGGGAGGGTAGAGACCCAGTACTTC	CASSAGRVETQYF
TRBJ2-1	TRBV19	TRBD2	many	TGTGCCAGTAGTGCTGGAGAAGCGGGAGGGCCTTTCGATGAGCAGTTCTTC	CASSAGEAGGPFDEQFF
TRBJ2-1	TRBV5-5	TRBD2	many	TGTGCCAGCAGCTTAAGTATAGCGGGCTTGACCTACAATGAGCAGTTCTTC	CASSLSIAGLTYNEQFF
TRBJ1-1	TRBV7-9	TRBD1	few	TGTGCCACGTGGACAGGGCAAATGAACACTGAAGCTTTCTTT	CATWTGQMNTEAFF
TRBJ2-5	TRBV27	-	many	TGTGCCAGCAGTTTATCGTGGGGGGTAGAGGAGACCCAGTACTTC	CASSLSWGVEETQYF
TRBJ2-1	TRBV20-1	TRBD2	many	TGCAGTGCTTTCCTAACCGGGACTAGCGGGAGATCCTACAATGAGCAGTTCTTC	CSAFLTGTSGRSYNEQFF
TRBJ2-1	TRBV9	TRBD2	many	TGTGCCAGCAGCGAGAGACTAGCGGGAGTCAATGAGCAGTTCTTC	CASSERLAGVNEQFF
TRBJ2-2	TRBV10-3	-	many	TGTGCCATCAGGGCCCTAGCATCCGGGGAGCTGTTTTTT	CAIRALASGELFF
TRBJ2-5	TRBV7-8	TRBD2	few	TGTGCCAGCAGCTTGGGGCCCGCAGTCGGGAGGGAGACCCAGTACTTC	CASSLGPAVGRETQYF
TRBJ2-2	TRBV15	TRBD2	few	TGTGCCACCAGCAGAGCTCAACTAGCGGGAGGGCCGGGAGGAACCGGGGAGCTGTTTTTT	CATSRAQLAGGPGGTGELFF
TRBJ2-2	TRBV5-1	TRBD1	few	TGCGCCAGCAGCCTCCCGACAGGGGGCCTCACCGGGGAGCTGTTTTTT	CASSLPTGGLTGELFF
TRBJ2-7	TRBV6-2/TRBV6-3	TRBD2	many	TGTGCCAGCAGCCTCCCCGCTAGCGGGAGAACCTACGAGCAGTACTTC	CASSLPASGRTYEQYF
TRBJ2-3	TRBV24-1	-	-	TGTGCCACCAGTGACGGGAACGGGCCCACAGATACGCAGTATTTT	CATSDGNGPTDTQYF
TRBJ2-3	TRBV28	-	many	TGTGCCAGCAGTTTTGAGTGGGCGTCGGGCACAGATACGCAGTATTTT	CASSFEWASGTDTQYF
TRBJ2-7	TRBV12-3/TRBV12-4	TRBD2	many	TGTGCCAGCAGTAAAGGGACTAGCGGGAGCGAGCAGTACTTC	CASSKGTSGSEQYF
TRBJ2-1	TRBV6-1	-	many	TGTGCCAGCAGTGAACTGAGCAGAACTTACAATGAGCAGTTCTTC	CASSELSRTYNEQFF
TRBJ2-1	TRBV3-1	-	many	TGTGCCAGCAGCCAAGGGGGTGGTGAGCAGTTCTTC	CASSQGGGEQFF
TRBJ2-7	TRBV7-9	TRBD1	-	TGTGCCAGCAGCTTTCTGACAGGGTTCGAGCAGTACTTC	CASSFLTGFEQYF
TRBJ2-1	TRBV5-5	TRBD2	many	TGTGCCAGCAGCTTGCTTGGTGTGGGAGGGGCACAGAATGAGCAGTTCTTC	CASSLLGVGGAQNEQFF
TRBJ2-7	TRBV7-1	-	-	TGTGCCAGCAGCTCCGGGCTCGTCAGCGAGCAGTACTTC	CASSSGLVSEQYF
TRBJ2-7	TRBV5-1	TRBD1	many	TGCGCCAGCAGCTCACCGGGACAGGGGTTGCACGAGCAGTACTTC	CASSSPGQGLHEQYF
TRBJ2-7	TRBV7-2	-	many	TGTGCCAGCAGCCCGGGACCAAACTCCTACGAGCAGTACTTC	CASSPGPNSYEQYF
TRBJ1-1	TRBV6-5	-	-	TGTGCCAGCCGTTTGGGGTCTCTACGGGCTGAAGCTTTCTTT	CASRLGSLRAEAFF
TRBJ2-5	TRBV6-1	TRBD2	-	TGTGCCACCAACCTAGCGGGAGGGCGGGAGACCCAGTACTTC	CATNLAGGRETQYF
TRBJ2-1	TRBV7-9	-	-	TGTGCCAGCAGGTCGGACAACTACAATGAGCAGTTCTTC	CASRSDNYNEQFF
TRBJ2-3	TRBV2	-	-	TGTGCCAGCAGTGGCGAAGCGGGTTCGGCAGATACGCAGTATTTT	CASSGEAGSADTQYF
TRBJ2-2	TRBV20-1	-	many	TGCAGTGCTCCGTACACCGGGGAGCTGTTTTTT	CSAPYTGELFF
TRBJ1-2	TRBV7-9	-	many	TGTGCCAGCAGCTTAGTCGTGAACTATGGCTACACCTTC	CASSLVVNYGYTF
TRBJ2-1	TRBV4-3	-	few	TGCGCCAGCAGCCAAGATCTGTGGGTCGTGGGGGCCGTCAATGAGCAGTTCTTC	CASSQDLWVVGAVNEQFF
TRBJ2-3	TRBV12-3/TRBV12-4	-	many	TGTGCCAGCAGTCCCCTGGGAGGCGAGCTAACAGATACGCAGTATTTT	CASSPLGGELTDTQYF
TRBJ2-7	TRBV6-2/TRBV6-3	-	-	TGTGCCAGCAGTTACTTTGACACCGTCTACGAGCAGTACTTC	CASSYFDTVYEQYF
TRBJ2-7	TRBV30	-	-	TGCGTGGGGGGAGGTTCGTGGTACGAGCAGTACTTC	CVGGGSWYEQYF
TRBJ1-6	TRBV14	TRBD1	-	TGTGCCAGCAGCCACCGGGACAGTTATAATTCACCCCTCCACTTT	CASSHRDSYNSPLHF
TRBJ2-1	TRBV29-1	TRBD2	few	TGCAGCGTGTCCAGGACTAGCGGGAGCTATGAGCAGTTCTTC	CSVSRTSGSYEQFF
TRBJ2-6	TRBV29-1	-	many	TGCAGCGTTGACCCAGGCGTTGGTGGCTCTGGGGCCAACGTCCTGACTTTC	CSVDPGVGGSGANVLTF
TRBJ2-3	TRBV28	-	many	TGTGCCAGCAGTTCGGGTATCGGGGACTCATGGGTAGATACGCAGTATTTT	CASSSGIGDSWVDTQYF
TRBJ2-7	TRBV7-6	-	-	TGTGCCAGCAGCAGCCTCGGACAGAGCTCCTACGAGCAGTACTTC	CASSSLGQSSYEQYF
TRBJ2-3	TRBV10-3	-	many	TGTGCCCTGGGCAGTCCGTCTAGCACAGATACGCAGTATTTT	CALGSPSSTDTQYF
TRBJ2-2	TRBV5-1	-	few	TGCGCCAGCAGCCCGACAGTCCCCCAGCGCTTGTACGGGGAGCTGTTTTTT	CASSPTVPQRLYGELFF
TRBJ1-1	TRBV20-1	TRBD1	many	TGCAGTGGAGACAGGGGTTCTGAAGCTTTCTTT	CSGDRGSEAFF
TRBJ2-7	TRBV12-3/TRBV12-4	-	-	TGTGCCAGCAGTTTTACAGTCAACGAGCAGTACTTC	CASSFTVNEQYF
TRBJ2-1	TRBV12-3/TRBV12-4	TRBD1	many	TGTGCCAGCAGTTCCTTGGCAGGGGGCTACAATGAGCAGTTCTTC	CASSSLAGGYNEQFF
TRBJ2-7	TRBV5-1	TRBD2	many	TGCGCCAGCAGATTAGCGGGAGACTACGAGCAGTACTTC	CASRLAGDYEQYF
TRBJ2-2	TRBV28	-	few	TGTGCCAGTGGACTTAGCCGCACCGGGGAGCTGTTTTTT	CASGLSRTGELFF
TRBJ1-5	TRBV7-8	-	few	TGTGCCAGCAGCTCGATTTATAGCAATCAGCCCCAGCATTTT	CASSSIYSNQPQHF
TRBJ2-6	TRBV6-2/TRBV6-3	TRBD1	many	TGTGCCAGCAGTTCCCCTTTTGACAGGGGATCGTCATCTGGGGCCAACGTCCTGACTTTC	CASSSPFDRGSSSGANVLTF
TRBJ1-1	TRBV10-3	-	many	TGTGCCATCAGTGAGGCCCAAATTGAAGCTTTCTTT	CAISEAQIEAFF
TRBJ1-2	TRBV15	TRBD1	many	TGTGCCACCAGCGGCATGACAGGGTATGGCTATGGCTACACCTTC	CATSGMTGYGYGYTF
TRBJ2-2	TRBV4-3	-	many	TGCGCCAGCAGCTATAAACTAGGAGGCGGGGAGCTGTTTTTT	CASSYKLGGGELFF
TRBJ2-5	TRBV27	-	many	TGTGCCAGCAGTTTATCGGCTGTGGAGACCCAGTACTTC	CASSLSAVETQYF
TRBJ1-1	TRBV7-2	-	many	TGTGCCAGCAGCTTAGTCACGACTGAAGCTTTCTTT	CASSLVTTEAFF
TRBJ1-1	TRBV2	-	many	TGTGCCAGCAGTGCCGGAGGAGGGGAAGCTTTCTTT	CASSAGGGEAFF
TRBJ1-1	TRBV29-1	-	-	TGCAGCGTTGGACCCGGGACAAAAAACACTGAAGCTTTCTTT	CSVGPGTKNTEAFF
TRBJ2-5	TRBV5-1	TRBD2	many	TGCGCCAGCAGGCTCTATGGCGGGAGGGAAGAGACCCAGTACTTC	CASRLYGGREETQYF